The T cell receptor beta chain under discussion was sequenced for a study of control samples from healthy donors and cancer patients. The CDR3 runs 14 residues. The germline CDR1 and CDR2 sequences are LNHDA and SQIVND (reference sequence). The ends were cut back, 0 bases at V and 2 bases at J, with 6 bases in the middle. Libraries were prepared by immunoSEQ multiplex PCR; TCRdb keeps only in-frame clonotypes and omits some of them. The data hold about 140,000 clones, with approximately 94% observed a single time. The receptor was isolated from a man aged 35 to 55 in good health. This chain connects TRBV19 to TRBJ2-3; D is undetermined. Source material: blood. CDR3 protein: CASSIDSATDTQYF. In DNA form, the CDR3 reads TGTGCCAGTAGTATAGATTCTGCCACAGATACGCAGTATTTT.